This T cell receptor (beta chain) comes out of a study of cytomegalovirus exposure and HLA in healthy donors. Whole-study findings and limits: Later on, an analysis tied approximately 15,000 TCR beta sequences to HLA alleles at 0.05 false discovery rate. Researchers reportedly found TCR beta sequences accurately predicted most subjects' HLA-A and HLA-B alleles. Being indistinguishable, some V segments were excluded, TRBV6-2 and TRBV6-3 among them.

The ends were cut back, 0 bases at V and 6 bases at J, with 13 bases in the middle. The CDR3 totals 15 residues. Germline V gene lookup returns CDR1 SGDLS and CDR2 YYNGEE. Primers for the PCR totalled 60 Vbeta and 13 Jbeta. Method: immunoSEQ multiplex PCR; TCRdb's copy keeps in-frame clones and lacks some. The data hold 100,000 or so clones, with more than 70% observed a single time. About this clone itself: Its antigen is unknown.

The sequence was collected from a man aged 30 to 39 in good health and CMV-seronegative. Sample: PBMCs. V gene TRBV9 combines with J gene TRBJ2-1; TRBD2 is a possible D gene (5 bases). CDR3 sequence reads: CASSVADAGPNEQFF. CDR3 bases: TGTGCCAGCAGCGTAGCTGACGCGGGTCCCAATGAGCAGTTCTTC.